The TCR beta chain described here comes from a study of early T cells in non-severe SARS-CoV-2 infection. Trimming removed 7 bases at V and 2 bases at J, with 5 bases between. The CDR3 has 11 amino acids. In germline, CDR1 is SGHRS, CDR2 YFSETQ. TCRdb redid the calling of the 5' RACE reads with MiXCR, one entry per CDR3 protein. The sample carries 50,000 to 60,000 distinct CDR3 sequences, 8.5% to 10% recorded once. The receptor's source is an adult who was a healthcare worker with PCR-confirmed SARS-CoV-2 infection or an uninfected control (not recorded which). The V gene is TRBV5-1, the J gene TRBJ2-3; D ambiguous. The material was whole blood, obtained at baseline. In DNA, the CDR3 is TGCGCCAGCTTCTCCACAGATACGCAGTATTTT. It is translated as CASFSTDTQYF.